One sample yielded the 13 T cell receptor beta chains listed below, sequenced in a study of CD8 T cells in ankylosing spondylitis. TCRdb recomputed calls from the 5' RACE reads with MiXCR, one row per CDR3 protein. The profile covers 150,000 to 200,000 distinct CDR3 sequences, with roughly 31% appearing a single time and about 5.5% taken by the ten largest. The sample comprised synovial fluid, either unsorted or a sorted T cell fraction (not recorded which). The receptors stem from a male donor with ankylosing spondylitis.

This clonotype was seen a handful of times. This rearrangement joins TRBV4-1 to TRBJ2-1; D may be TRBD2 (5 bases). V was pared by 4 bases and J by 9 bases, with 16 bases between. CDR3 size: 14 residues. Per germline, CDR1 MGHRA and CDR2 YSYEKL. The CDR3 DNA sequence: TGCGCCAGCAGCCTCCAGCCGGGATCGGGTGAGCAGTTCTTC. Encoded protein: CASSLQPGSGEQFF.

The DNA for the CDR3 is TGTGCCAGCAGCTTTTACGCGAGAGAGCAGTTCTTC. This sequence encodes CASSFYAREQFF. This chain joins TRBV5-6 and TRBJ2-1; no clear D. The CDR3 has 12 residues. Germline lookup yields CDR1 SGHDT and CDR2 YYEEEE. V shed 2 bases and J shed 10 bases, with 10 bases lying between them.

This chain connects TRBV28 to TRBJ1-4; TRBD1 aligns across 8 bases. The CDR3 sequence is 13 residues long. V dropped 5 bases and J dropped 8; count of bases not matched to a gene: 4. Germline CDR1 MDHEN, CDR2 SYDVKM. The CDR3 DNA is TGTGCCAGCAGTCGGGACAGGTTGGAAAAACTGTTTTTT. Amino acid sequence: CASSRDRLEKLFF. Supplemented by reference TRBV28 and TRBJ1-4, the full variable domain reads DVKVTQSSRYLVKRTGEKVFLECVQDMDHENMFWYRQDPGLGLRLIYFSYDVKMKEKGDIPEGYSVSREKKERFSLILESASTNQTSMYLCASSRDRLEKLFFGSGTQLSVL.

The CDR3 loop reads CSAGRRGSTDTQYF. In nucleotides, the CDR3 is TGCAGTGCTGGCCGACGGGGCAGCACAGATACGCAGTATTTT. The chain joins TRBV20-1 to TRBJ2-3, with D perhaps matching TRBD1 or TRBD2 (5 bases each). The CDR3 is made up of 14 amino acids. Germline CDR1 and CDR2: DFQATT and SNEGSKA (reference sequence). The V end lost 5 bases, the J end lost 0 bases, and 12 bases lay between the germline ends.

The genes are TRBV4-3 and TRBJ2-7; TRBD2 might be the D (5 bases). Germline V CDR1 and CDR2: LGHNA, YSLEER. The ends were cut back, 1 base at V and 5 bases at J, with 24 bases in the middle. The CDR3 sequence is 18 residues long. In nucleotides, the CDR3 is TGCGCCAGCAGCCAAGCGGGCCAGCTGATGCCTGAGCGGCACGAGCAGTACTTC. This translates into CASSQAGQLMPERHEQYF.

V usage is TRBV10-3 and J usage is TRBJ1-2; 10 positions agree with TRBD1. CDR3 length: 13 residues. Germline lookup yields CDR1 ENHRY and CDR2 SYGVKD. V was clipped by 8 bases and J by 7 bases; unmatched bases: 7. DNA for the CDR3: TGTGCCATCGGGACAGGGGCGCCGGGTGGCTACACCTTC. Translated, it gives CAIGTGAPGGYTF.

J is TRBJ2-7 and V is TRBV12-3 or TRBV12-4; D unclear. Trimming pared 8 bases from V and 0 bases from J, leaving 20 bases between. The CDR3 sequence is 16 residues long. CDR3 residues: CASGNLLGKSSYEQYF. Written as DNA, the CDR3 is TGTGCCAGCGGTAATCTTCTAGGGAAGAGCTCCTACGAGCAGTACTTC.

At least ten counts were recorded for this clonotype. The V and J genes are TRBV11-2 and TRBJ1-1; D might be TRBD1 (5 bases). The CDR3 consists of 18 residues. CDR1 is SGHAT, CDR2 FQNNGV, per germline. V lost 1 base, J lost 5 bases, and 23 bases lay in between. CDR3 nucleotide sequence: TGTGCCAGCAGCTTAGGAATCCTGTCGGCAGGGACTAGGACTGAAGCTTTCTTT. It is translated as CASSLGILSAGTRTEAFF.

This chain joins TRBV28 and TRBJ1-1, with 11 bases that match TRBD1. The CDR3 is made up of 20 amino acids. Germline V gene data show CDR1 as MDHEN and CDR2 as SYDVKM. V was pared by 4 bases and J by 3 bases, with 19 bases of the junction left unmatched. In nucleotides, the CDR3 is TGTGCCAGCAGTTCAACATCTATACCGGGACAGGGGGATTTGGACACTGAAGCTTTCTTT. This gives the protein CASSSTSIPGQGDLDTEAFF.

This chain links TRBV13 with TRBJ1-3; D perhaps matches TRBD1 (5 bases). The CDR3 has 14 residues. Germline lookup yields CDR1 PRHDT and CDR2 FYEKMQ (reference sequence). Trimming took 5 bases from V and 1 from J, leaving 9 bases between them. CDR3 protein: CASSRRDSGNTIYF. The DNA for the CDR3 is TGTGCCAGCAGCCGCAGGGATTCTGGAAACACCATATATTTT. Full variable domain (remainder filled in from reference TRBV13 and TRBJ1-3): AAGVIQSPRHLIKEKRETATLKCYPIPRHDTVYWYQQGPGQDPQFLISFYEKMQSDKGSIPDRFSAQQFSDYHSELNMSSLELGDSALYFCASSRRDSGNTIYFGEGSWLTVV.

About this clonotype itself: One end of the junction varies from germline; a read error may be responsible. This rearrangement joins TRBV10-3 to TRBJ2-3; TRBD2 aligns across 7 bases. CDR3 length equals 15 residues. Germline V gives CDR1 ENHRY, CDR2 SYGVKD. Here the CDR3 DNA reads TGTGCCATCAGCCTCTCGGGGACTACCACAGAAACGCAGTATTTT. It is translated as CAISLSGTTTETQYF.

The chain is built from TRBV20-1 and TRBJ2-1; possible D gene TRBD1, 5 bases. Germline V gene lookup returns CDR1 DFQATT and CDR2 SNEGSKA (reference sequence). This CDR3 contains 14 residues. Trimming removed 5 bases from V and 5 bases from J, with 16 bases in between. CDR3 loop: CSARIPRQNNEQFF. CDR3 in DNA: TGCAGTGCTCGAATTCCTCGACAGAACAATGAGCAGTTCTTC.

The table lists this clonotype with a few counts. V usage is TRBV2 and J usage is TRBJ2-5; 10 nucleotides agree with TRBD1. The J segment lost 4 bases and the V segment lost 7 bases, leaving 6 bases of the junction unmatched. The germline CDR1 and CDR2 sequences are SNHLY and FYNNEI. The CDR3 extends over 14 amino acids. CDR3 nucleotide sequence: TGTGCCAGCATGTATCGGGACAGGGGAGAGACCCAGTACTTC. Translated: CASMYRDRGETQYF.